Listed below are T cell receptor beta chains from one sample, sequenced in a study of T cell responses to AZD1222 COVID-19 vaccine. TCRdb's copy holds only in-frame clones and misses some; the assay was immunoSEQ multiplex PCR. Among under 170,000 clones listed, less than 95% were seen once. This sample comprised peripheral blood, obtained on day 0 of AZD1222 vaccination. All receptors derive from an adult in good health. Both conserved end residues are part of each CDR3. Fields, in order: V gene, clone size, D gene, J gene, CDR3 DNA, CDR3 protein. The D gene is left open where the match is weak. Where a row states a size, it is once, few, many or the class of an expanded clone; other rows omit it.

>TRBV3-1/TRBV3-2|.|TRBD2|TRBJ2-5
TGTGCCAGCAGCCAACGACTAGCGGGGGGCCAGTACCAAGAGACCCAGTACTTC
CASSQRLAGGQYQETQYF
>TRBV2|.|.|TRBJ1-5
TGTGCCAGCGCGGACAGTTATGGCAATCAGCCCCAGCATTTT
CASADSYGNQPQHF
>TRBV5-1|.|.|TRBJ1-6
TGCGCCAGCAGCTTGCCGGCCAGCGGGTCACCCCTCCACTTT
CASSLPASGSPLHF
>TRBV7-9|.|TRBD1|TRBJ1-6
TGTGCCAGCAGCCCAGGGGGGTGGACCAATTCACCCCTCCACTTT
CASSPGGWTNSPLHF
>TRBV4-1|.|.|TRBJ2-1
TGCGCCAGCAGTCGTTTACCGGGTGGGAGCGGGTACAATGAGCAGTTCTTC
CASSRLPGGSGYNEQFF
>TRBV5-1|.|.|TRBJ1-5
TGCGCCAGCAGCTCCGGAACGGGGCTAAATCAGCCCCAGCATTTT
CASSSGTGLNQPQHF
>TRBV13|.|TRBD2|TRBJ2-5
TGTGCCAGCAGCTCCTGGCTAGCGGGAGGCCAAGAGACCCAGTACTTC
CASSSWLAGGQETQYF
>TRBV19|once|TRBD1|TRBJ1-6
TGTGCCAGTAGGAGCCGGGACAGGGGCCGTAATTCACCCCTCCACTTT
CASRSRDRGRNSPLHF
>TRBV6-5|.|.|TRBJ1-5
TGTGCCAGCAAAGACCGTGGGGACTACAATCAGCCCCAGCATTTT
CASKDRGDYNQPQHF
>TRBV4-1|.|TRBD1|TRBJ1-5
TGCGCCAGCGGGGAAACAGGGGCAGGACAGCCCCAGCATTTT
CASGETGAGQPQHF